The present TCR beta chain was sequenced within a study of CD8+ T cells in alopecia areata. Study outcomes and limitations: Many expanded lesional clones remained in scalp and blood on tofacitinib. The presence of one nonresponder keeps the tie between baseline CD8+ expansion and response uncertain.

Treatment meaning: oral pan-JAK inhibitor, 5-10 mg twice daily. The CDR3 is 14 residues long. The trim removed 2 bases at V and 5 bases at J, leaving 5 bases unmatched. Looked up from germline, CDR1 is SQVTM and CDR2 is ANQGSEA. Extraction of RNA preceded its reverse transcription into cDNA, which served as the sequencing template. Clones were read by immunoSEQ multiplex PCR, and TCRdb kept only the in-frame ones, dropping some. Among roughly 280,000 clones, about 60% were seen once, and the ten largest hold more than 0.85%. In its sample, this clone was seen once. The antigen is not known. The sequence was obtained from a human donor with alopecia areata. The V and J genes are TRBV29-1 and TRBJ1-4; 7 bases match TRBD1. Here the sequenced sample was CD4+ T cells sorted from blood, taken at week 52, from a patient treated with tofacitinib. The CDR3 DNA reads as TGCAGCGTTGAAAGGCAGGGGGAAAATGAAAAACTGTTTTTT. It is translated as CSVERQGENEKLFF.